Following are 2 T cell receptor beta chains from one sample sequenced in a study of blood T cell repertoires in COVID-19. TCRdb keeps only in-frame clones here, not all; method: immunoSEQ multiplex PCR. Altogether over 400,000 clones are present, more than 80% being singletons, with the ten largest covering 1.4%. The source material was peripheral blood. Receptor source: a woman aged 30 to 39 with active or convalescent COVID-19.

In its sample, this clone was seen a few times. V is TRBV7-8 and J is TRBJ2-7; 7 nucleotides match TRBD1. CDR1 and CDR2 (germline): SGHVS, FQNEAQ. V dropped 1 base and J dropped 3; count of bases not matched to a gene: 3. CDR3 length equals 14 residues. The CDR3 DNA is TGTGCCAGCAGCTTAGGCCGGGACAGCTACGAGCAGTACTTC. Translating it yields CASSLGRDSYEQYF.

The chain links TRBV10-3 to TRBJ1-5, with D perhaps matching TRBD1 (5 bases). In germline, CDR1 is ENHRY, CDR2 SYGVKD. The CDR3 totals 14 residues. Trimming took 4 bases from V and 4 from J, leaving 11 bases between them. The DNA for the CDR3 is TGTGCCATCAGTGTACAGGAGGGAAATCAGCCCCAGCATTTT. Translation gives CAISVQEGNQPQHF.